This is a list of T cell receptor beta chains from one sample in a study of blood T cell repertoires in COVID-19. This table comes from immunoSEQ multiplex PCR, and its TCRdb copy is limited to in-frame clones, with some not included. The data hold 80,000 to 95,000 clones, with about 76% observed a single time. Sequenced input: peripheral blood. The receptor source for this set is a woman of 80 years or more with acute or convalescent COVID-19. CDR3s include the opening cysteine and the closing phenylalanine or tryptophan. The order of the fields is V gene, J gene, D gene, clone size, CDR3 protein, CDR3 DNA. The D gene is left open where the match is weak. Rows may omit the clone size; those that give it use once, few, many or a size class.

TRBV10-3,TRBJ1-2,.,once,CAIRGGDYGYTF,TGTGCCATCAGAGGGGGGGACTATGGCTACACCTTC
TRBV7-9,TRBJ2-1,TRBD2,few,CASRRIAGENNEQFF,TGTGCCAGCAGGAGGATAGCGGGGGAAAACAATGAGCAGTTCTTC
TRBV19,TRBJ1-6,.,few,CASSMPGRGSPLHF,TGTGCCAGTAGTATGCCGGGCCGGGGTTCACCCCTCCACTTT
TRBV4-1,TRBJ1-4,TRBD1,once,CASSLKGQGGGETNEKLFF,TGCGCCAGCAGCCTAAAAGGACAGGGAGGCGGTGAAACTAATGAAAAACTGTTTTTT
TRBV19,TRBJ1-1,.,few,CASSSTYRGTEAFF,TGTGCCAGTAGTTCAACATACCGGGGCACTGAAGCTTTCTTT
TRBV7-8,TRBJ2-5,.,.,CASSLTLGAETQYF,TGTGCCAGCAGCTTAACTCTGGGCGCAGAGACCCAGTACTTC
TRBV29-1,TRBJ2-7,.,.,CSVRRGGYEQYF,TGCAGCGTTCGGCGGGGAGGTTACGAGCAGTACTTC
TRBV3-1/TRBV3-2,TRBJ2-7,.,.,CASSQEGDIAYEQYF,TGTGCCAGCAGCCAAGAAGGGGACATTGCCTACGAGCAGTACTTC
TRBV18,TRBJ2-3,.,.,CASSPRASATDTQYF,TGTGCCAGCTCACCACGGGCTAGCGCCACAGATACGCAGTATTTT
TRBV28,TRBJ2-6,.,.,CASSFIGQSSGANVLTF,TGTGCCAGCAGTTTTATCGGACAGAGCTCTGGGGCCAACGTCCTGACTTTC
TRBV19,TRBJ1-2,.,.,CASGNTGFPYGYTF,TGTGCCAGTGGCAACACAGGGTTTCCTTATGGCTACACCTTC
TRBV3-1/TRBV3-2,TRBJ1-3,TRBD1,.,CASSHDRGGLNTIYF,TGTGCCAGCAGCCACGACAGGGGGGGATTGAACACCATATATTTT
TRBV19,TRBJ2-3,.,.,CASCPGLSTDTQYF,TGTGCCAGTTGCCCAGGCCTTAGCACAGATACGCAGTATTTT
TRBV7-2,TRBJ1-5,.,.,CASSPIRGSNQPQHF,TGTGCCAGCAGCCCTATAAGGGGTTCTAATCAGCCCCAGCATTTT
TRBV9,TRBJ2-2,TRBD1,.,CASSVGRDRGWATGELFF,TGTGCCAGCAGCGTAGGCCGGGACAGGGGGTGGGCCACCGGGGAGCTGTTTTTT
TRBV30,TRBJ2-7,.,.,CAWSPGHPFWQYF,TGTGCCTGGAGCCCGGGACACCCTTTTTGGCAGTACTTC